This TCR beta chain comes out of a study of blood T cell repertoires in COVID-19. Looked up from germline, CDR1 is SGHTA and CDR2 is FQGTGA. The CDR3 covers 16 residues. V lost 1 base to trimming and J lost 0 bases, with 10 bases between them. TCRdb keeps only in-frame clones here, not all; method: immunoSEQ multiplex PCR. Among around 110,000 clones listed, approximately 83% were seen once. This clonotype was obtained from a woman between 65 and 79 years old with acute or convalescent COVID-19. The sample was peripheral blood. The chain couples TRBV7-3 to TRBJ2-1; no clear D gene. This CDR3 reads CASSLIPTSSYNEQFF. The CDR3, as DNA: TGTGCCAGCAGCTTAATTCCAACGAGCTCCTACAATGAGCAGTTCTTC.